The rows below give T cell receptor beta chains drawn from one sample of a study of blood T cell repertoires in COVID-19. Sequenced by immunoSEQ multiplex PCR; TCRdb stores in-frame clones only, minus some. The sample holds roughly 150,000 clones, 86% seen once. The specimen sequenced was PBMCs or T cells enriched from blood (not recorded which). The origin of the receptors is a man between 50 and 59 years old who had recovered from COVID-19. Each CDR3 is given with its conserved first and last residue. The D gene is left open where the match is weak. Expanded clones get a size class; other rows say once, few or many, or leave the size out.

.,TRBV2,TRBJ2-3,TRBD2,TGTGCCAGCAGGGGCACAGCGGGGCTTAGCACAGATACGCAGTATTTT,CASRGTAGLSTDTQYF
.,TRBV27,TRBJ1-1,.,TGTGCCAGCACAACCCCGATTAGATCGAACACTGAAGCTTTCTTT,CASTTPIRSNTEAFF
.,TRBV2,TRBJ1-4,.,TGTGCCAGCAGTGTTTTTTTGAGTGAAAAACTGTTTTTT,CASSVFLSEKLFF
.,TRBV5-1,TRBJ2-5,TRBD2,TGCGCCAGCAGACCTGGACTAGCGGGAGAGACCCAGTACTTC,CASRPGLAGETQYF
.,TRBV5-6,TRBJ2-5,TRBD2,TGTGCCAGCAGCCTCGGACTAGCGGGGGGCCAGGGGGAGACCCAGTACTTC,CASSLGLAGGQGETQYF
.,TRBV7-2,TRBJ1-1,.,TGTGCCAGCAGCCCTCCTGGGACATCGAACACTGAAGCTTTCTTT,CASSPPGTSNTEAFF
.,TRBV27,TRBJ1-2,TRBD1,TGTGCCAGCAGTCCTTTCGGACAGGGGGCCCATGGCTACACCTTC,CASSPFGQGAHGYTF
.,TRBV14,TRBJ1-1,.,TGTGCCAGCAGCCTAACGGGGGGGGCTAGGGCTGAAGCTTTCTTT,CASSLTGGARAEAFF
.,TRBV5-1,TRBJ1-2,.,TGCGCCAGCAGCTATACCAGGGGTGGCTACACCTTC,CASSYTRGGYTF
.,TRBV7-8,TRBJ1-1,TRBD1,TGTGCCAGCAGCTTCAACAGGGGGCGCGGGAACACTGAAGCTTTCTTT,CASSFNRGRGNTEAFF
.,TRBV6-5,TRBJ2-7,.,TGTGCCAGCAGTTACGCGTTCTCTTCATACTCCTACGAGCAGTACTTC,CASSYAFSSYSYEQYF
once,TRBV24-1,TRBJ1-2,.,TGTGCCACCAGTGATACCCGCGGGGGGAAGAACTATGGCTACACCTTC,CATSDTRGGKNYGYTF
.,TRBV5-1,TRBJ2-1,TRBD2,TGCGCCAGCAGCAGAAGGACTAGCGGGAGCTACAATGAGCAGTTCTTC,CASSRRTSGSYNEQFF
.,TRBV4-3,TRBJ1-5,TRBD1,TGCGCCAGCAGCCAAGACTTCCCGGGACAGAGCAATCAGCCCCAGCATTTT,CASSQDFPGQSNQPQHF
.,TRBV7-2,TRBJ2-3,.,TGTGCCAGCAGCTTGGCCAACTGGAGAGATACGCAGTATTTT,CASSLANWRDTQYF
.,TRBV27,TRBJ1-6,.,TGTGCCAGCAGGATTGTCGAGGCCTCCTATAATTCACCCCTCCACTTT,CASRIVEASYNSPLHF
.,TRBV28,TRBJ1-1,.,TGTGCCAGCAGTTTTTCTGGCTGGCGGGGCGGCACTGAAGCTTTCTTT,CASSFSGWRGGTEAFF
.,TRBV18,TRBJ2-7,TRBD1,TGTGCCAGCTCGTCACAGGGGGCCGGCGACGAGCAGTACTTC,CASSSQGAGDEQYF
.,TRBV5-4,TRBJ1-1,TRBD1,TGTGCCAGCAGCAGGTGGACAGGGGAGGGGGACACTGAAGCTTTCTTT,CASSRWTGEGDTEAFF
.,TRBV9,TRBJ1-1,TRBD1,TGTGCCAGCAGCGTAGCTCCGGACAGGGTGAGGATGAACACTGAAGCTTTCTTT,CASSVAPDRVRMNTEAFF
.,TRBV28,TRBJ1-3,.,TGTGCCAGCAGGCCCAGAGGTTCTGGAAACACCATATATTTT,CASRPRGSGNTIYF
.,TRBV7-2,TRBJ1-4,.,TGTGCCAGCAGCTTACGTGCCAGGAATGGTGAAAAACTGTTTTTT,CASSLRARNGEKLFF
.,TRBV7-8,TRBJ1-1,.,TGTGCCAGCAGCGAAACCAGGGGAGACACTGAAGCTTTCTTT,CASSETRGDTEAFF
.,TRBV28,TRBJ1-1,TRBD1,TGTGCCAGCAGCCTTGACAGGGTAAACACTGAAGCTTTCTTT,CASSLDRVNTEAFF
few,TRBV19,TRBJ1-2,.,TGTGCCAGTACCTCCGCCCGGGGGAACTATGGCTACACCTTC,CASTSARGNYGYTF
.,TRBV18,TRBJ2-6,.,TGTGCCAGCTCACCTGGCAGATCCATGAAGTCTGGGGCCAACGTCCTGACTTTC,CASSPGRSMKSGANVLTF
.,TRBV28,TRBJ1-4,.,TGTGCCAGCGGGGACTCCCCCTCTGAAAAACTGTTTTTT,CASGDSPSEKLFF
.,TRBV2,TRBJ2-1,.,TGTGCCAGCAGTGAATCGGGGTATCAGCAGTTCTTC,CASSESGYQQFF
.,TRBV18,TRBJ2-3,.,TGTGCCAGCTCACCACTCGGCAGTGGGAGCCCTAGCACAGATACGCAGTATTTT,CASSPLGSGSPSTDTQYF
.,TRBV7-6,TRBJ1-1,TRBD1,TGTGCCAGCAGCTCCCAGGGGGTCGCCACTGAAGCTTTCTTT,CASSSQGVATEAFF
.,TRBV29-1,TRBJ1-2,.,TGCAGCGTTGAAGATGCGGGATTTGAGGTCTACACCTTC,CSVEDAGFEVYTF
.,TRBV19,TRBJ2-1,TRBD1,TGTGCCAGTAGATGGGGACAGGGCAACAATGAGCAGTTCTTC,CASRWGQGNNEQFF
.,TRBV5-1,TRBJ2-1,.,TGCGCCAGCTTTGGAACAGGGGAGCAGTTCTTC,CASFGTGEQFF
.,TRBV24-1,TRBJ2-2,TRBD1,TGTGCCACCAGTGGTCTTGTTACAGGGGCGAAGGACACCGGGGAGCTGTTTTTT,CATSGLVTGAKDTGELFF
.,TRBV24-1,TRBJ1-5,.,TGTGCCACCAGTGATAAAGCAAGGGGGGGAATGAAGCCCCAGCATTTT,CATSDKARGGMKPQHF
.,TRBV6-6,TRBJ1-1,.,TGTGCCAGCAGTTACCACAGGGACGGGAACACTGAAGCTTTCTTT,CASSYHRDGNTEAFF
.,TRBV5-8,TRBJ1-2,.,TGTGCCAGCAGCTTGGTGCAGTTATCCTATGGCTACACCTTC,CASSLVQLSYGYTF
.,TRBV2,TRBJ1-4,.,TGTGCCAGCAGTGAAGCGGGCAGGGGTAATGAAAAACTGTTTTTT,CASSEAGRGNEKLFF
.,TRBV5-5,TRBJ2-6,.,TGTGCCAGCAGCCAGGCCGGGGCCAACGTCCTGACTTTC,CASSQAGANVLTF
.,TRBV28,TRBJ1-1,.,TGTGCCAGCAGCTCCCCCGGGGAGAACACTGAAGCTTTCTTT,CASSSPGENTEAFF